These 25 T cell receptor beta chains were sequenced from one sample in a study of OX40 agonist ivuxolimab in advanced cancers. Data came from immunoSEQ multiplex PCR; TCRdb stores just in-frame clones and leaves some out. The sample contains approximately 19,000 clones, approximately 90% of which appear only once. The sample consisted of CD4+ or CD8+ T cells sorted from blood, taken in a trial of the OX40 agonist ivuxolimab. The receptors derive from an adult with an advanced solid tumor such as melanoma, head and neck, liver or kidney cancer.

The chain combines TRBV30 with TRBJ2-1; no clear D gene. V shed 0 bases and J shed 5 bases, with 8 bases lying between them. CDR1 GTSNPN and CDR2 SVGIG come from the germline V gene (reference sequence). The CDR3 totals 13 residues. This CDR3 reads CAWSVGGDNEQFF. The DNA of the CDR3 is TGTGCCTGGAGTGTGGGTGGGGACAATGAGCAGTTCTTC.

The rearrangement joins TRBV10-2 to TRBJ2-3, with D unclear. V was shortened by 10 bases and J by 6 bases, with 11 bases between the two germline ends. This CDR3 has 11 residues. CDR1 is WSHSY, CDR2 SAAADI, per germline. Here the CDR3 DNA reads TGCGCCACGCTCATGGGTGATACGCAGTATTTT. This translates into CATLMGDTQYF.

The chain has TRBV19 and TRBJ1-2, with D uncertain. Germline V gene lookup returns CDR1 LNHDA and CDR2 SQIVND (reference sequence). V gave up 2 bases and J gave up 6 bases, with 10 bases separating them. This CDR3 has 13 amino acids. The CDR3 DNA follows: TGTGCCAGTAGTATAACGAGCGGGGATGGCTACACCTTC. Amino acids: CASSITSGDGYTF.

The chain combines TRBV7-8 with TRBJ2-5, with 7 bases fitting TRBD2. The junction had 10 bases not matched to a gene; V was cut back by 2 bases and J by 4 bases. The CDR3 has 16 residues. Germline V lookup: CDR1 SGHVS, CDR2 FQNEAQ. The CDR3 protein is CASSLWGGSIPETQYF. The CDR3 DNA is TGTGCCAGCAGCTTATGGGGCGGGAGCATCCCAGAGACCCAGTACTTC.

The rearrangement joins TRBV7-9 to TRBJ2-1; D is ambiguous. The germline V and J ends were trimmed by 1 base and 4 bases, with 8 bases remaining between them. The V gene's germline CDR1 is SEHNR and CDR2 FQNEAQ (reference sequence). The CDR3 consists of 14 residues. CDR3 sequence: CASSLDGSYNEQFF. The DNA of the CDR3 is TGTGCCAGCAGCTTAGATGGCAGTTACAATGAGCAGTTCTTC.

V gene TRBV7-9 combines with J gene TRBJ2-3; D remains ambiguous. Looked up from germline, CDR1 is SEHNR and CDR2 is FQNEAQ (reference sequence). The V end lost 9 bases, the J end lost 3 bases, and 16 bases lay between the germline ends. CDR3 length equals 14 residues. CDR3 sequence: CASRQGGRTDTQYF. In DNA form, the CDR3 reads TGTGCCAGTCGTCAAGGCGGCCGGACAGATACGCAGTATTTT. Full variable domain (outside the CDR3, taken from reference TRBV7-9 and TRBJ2-3): DTGVSQNPRHKITKRGQNVTFRCDPISEHNRLYWYRQTLGQGPEFLTYFQNEAQLEKSRLLSDRFSAERPKGSFSTLEIQRTEQGDSAMYLCASRQGGRTDTQYFGPGTRLTVL.

This clone showed up just once. The genes are TRBV10-3 and TRBJ2-5; TRBD1 agrees at 8 bases. The CDR3 length is 16 residues. Germline CDR1 reads ENHRY; CDR2 reads SYGVKD. V shed 1 base and J 5 bases; nucleotides not matched to a gene: 9. The CDR3 spells CAISEFGDRTGETQYF. The DNA for the CDR3 is TGTGCCATCAGTGAGTTTGGGGACAGGACTGGGGAGACCCAGTACTTC.

The gene calls are TRBV7-3 and TRBJ2-3; 10 bases agree with TRBD2. Germline-derived CDR1 and CDR2 are SGHTA and FQGTGA. V was clipped by 2 bases and J by 1 base; unmatched bases: 0. The CDR3 has 15 amino acids. The CDR3 DNA reads TGTGCCAGCAGCTTACTAGCGGGAGGCACAGATACGCAGTATTTT. It yields the protein CASSLLAGGTDTQYF.

In nucleotides, the CDR3 is TGTGCCAGCAGTCCACTAGCGGGAGGAACCGGGGAGCTGTTTTTT. Residues: CASSPLAGGTGELFF. The chain uses TRBV7-3 and TRBJ2-2; 12 positions agree with TRBD2. The V gene's germline CDR1 is SGHTA and CDR2 FQGTGA. The V and J ends lost 6 bases and 5 bases, in that order; junction bases with no gene match: 4. The CDR3 runs 15 residues.

This chain links TRBV14 with TRBJ2-7; TRBD1 is a possible D gene (6 bases). Germline lookup yields CDR1 SGHDN and CDR2 FVKESK. The CDR3 runs to 14 residues. Between the trimmed V and J ends, which lost 2 bases and 3 bases, there was a span of 11 bases. The CDR3 loop is CASSQWDTHYEQYF. CDR3 sequence (DNA): TGTGCCAGCAGCCAATGGGACACACACTACGAGCAGTACTTC.

This sequence joins TRBV7-6 and TRBJ2-7; 7 nucleotides agree with TRBD1. The V gene end was trimmed by 5 bases and the J gene end by 0 bases; junction bases not matched to a gene: 4. The CDR3 runs 14 residues. From germline, CDR1 is SGHVS and CDR2 FNYEAQ. This CDR3 is CASSVWTGSYEQYF. CDR3 in DNA: TGTGCCAGCAGCGTCTGGACAGGCTCCTACGAGCAGTACTTC.

CDR3 sequence (DNA): TGTGCCAGCAGCCTAAGCGGGACTACCTCCTACAATGAGCAGTTCTTC. Its translation: CASSLSGTTSYNEQFF. V and J are TRBV27 and TRBJ2-1, with 7 bases fitting TRBD2. V lost 6 bases and J lost 0; bases outside the gene matches: 8. Germline-derived CDR1 and CDR2 are MNHEY and SMNVEV (reference sequence). This CDR3 has 16 residues.

The genes are TRBV27 and TRBJ2-6; D may be TRBD1 or TRBD2 (5 bases each). This CDR3 region has 17 residues. CDR1 and CDR2 (germline): MNHEY, SMNVEV (reference sequence). The V gene lost 6 bases and the J gene lost 0 bases, with 15 bases spanning the gap. CDR3 protein: CASSHGTPISGANVLTF. CDR3 bases: TGTGCCAGCAGCCACGGGACGCCCATCTCTGGGGCCAACGTCCTGACTTTC. Complete variable domain (other parts from reference TRBV27 and TRBJ2-6): EAQVTQNPRYLITVTGKKLTVTCSQNMNHEYMSWYRQDPGLGLRQIYYSMNVEVTDKGDVPEGYKVSRKEKRNFPLILESPSPNQTSLYFCASSHGTPISGANVLTFGAGSRLTVL.

The chain uses TRBV25-1 and TRBJ2-5; D is ambiguous. The V end was cut by 5 bases, the J end by 2 bases, with 9 bases between. The CDR3 sequence is 13 residues long. Germline loops: CDR1 MGHDK, CDR2 SYGVNS. The CDR3 coding sequence is TGTGCCAGCAGTTCTACGCGGCAAGAGACCCAGTACTTC. Residues: CASSSTRQETQYF.

The V and J genes are TRBV10-3 and TRBJ1-2; D perhaps matches TRBD1 (6 bases). The V end lost 2 bases, the J end lost 5 bases, and 15 bases lay between the germline ends. This CDR3 region has 15 residues. Germline loops: CDR1 ENHRY, CDR2 SYGVKD. The CDR3 region is CAISEETGYSYGYTF. DNA of the CDR3: TGTGCCATCAGTGAGGAGACAGGCTACTCGTATGGCTACACCTTC.

This clone has just one count. Possible read error: a much larger clone is one base away. The rearrangement uses TRBV6-5 and TRBJ1-2; D is perhaps TRBD1 (5 bases). The CDR3 sequence is 14 residues long. CDR1 is MNHEY and CDR2 is SVGAGI in the germline V gene. In nucleotides, the CDR3 is TGTGCCAACAGTCCGACAGCAGGCTACTATGGCTACACCTTC. Translated, it gives CANSPTAGYYGYTF.

J is TRBJ2-7 and V is TRBV27, with D possibly TRBD1 on 6 matching bases. V lost 5 bases and J 1 base, leaving 18 bases between the germline ends. The CDR3 covers 16 residues. CDR1 and CDR2 from the germline V gene are MNHEY and SMNVEV (reference sequence). CDR3 bases: TGTGCCAGCAGTCGGACAGCTTTAACGGGGTCCTACGAGCAGTACTTC. This encodes CASSRTALTGSYEQYF.

The chain links TRBV18 to TRBJ1-4; possibly TRBD1 for D (5 bases). Germline lookup yields CDR1 KGHSH and CDR2 LQKENI. Trimming cost V 1 base and J 2 bases, with 11 bases left between them. The CDR3 covers 16 residues. CDR3 sequence reads: CASSPRTEGTNEKLFF. The CDR3 DNA sequence: TGTGCCAGCTCACCACGGACCGAGGGGACTAATGAAAAACTGTTTTTT.

The chain uses TRBV7-6 and TRBJ1-4, with D tentatively TRBD1 (5 bases). This CDR3 spans 13 amino acids. The germline gives CDR1 SGHVS, CDR2 FNYEAQ. Trimming pared 2 bases from V and 7 bases from J, leaving 8 bases between. In nucleotides, the CDR3 is TGTGCCAGCAGCTTAACAGGCGGTGAAAAACTGTTTTTT. Its protein is CASSLTGGEKLFF.

The chain employs TRBV18 and TRBJ1-5, with 11 bases identical to TRBD1. Germline CDR1 KGHSH, CDR2 LQKENI. The CDR3 has 15 amino acids. The ends lost 5 bases at V and 4 bases at J; junction bases unmatched: 4. CDR3 nucleotides: TGTGCCAGCTCATCGGACAGGGGGCTGAATCAGCCCCAGCATTTT. Protein product: CASSSDRGLNQPQHF.

The V gene is TRBV7-3, the J gene TRBJ1-1; unclear D gene. V lost 0 bases to trimming and J lost 4 bases, with 9 bases between them. In germline, CDR1 is SGHTA, CDR2 FQGTGA. CDR3 size: 14 residues. CDR3 in DNA: TGTGCCAGCAGCTTAACAGGATCTGTCACTGAAGCTTTCTTT. Translation gives CASSLTGSVTEAFF.

The V and J genes are TRBV11-2 and TRBJ2-5, with 8 bases lining up with TRBD1. The CDR3 length is 16 residues. V lost 5 bases and J lost 5; bases outside the gene matches: 13. Germline V gives CDR1 SGHAT, CDR2 FQNNGV. The CDR3 bases are TGTGCCAGCAGCGAGCGATTACCAGGGGGCCAGGAGACCCAGTACTTC. It translates to CASSERLPGGQETQYF.

The chain links TRBV28 to TRBJ2-3; 16 positions match TRBD2. The CDR3 has 19 residues. V dropped 3 bases and J dropped 6; count of bases not matched to a gene: 12. CDR1 and CDR2 (germline): MDHEN, SYDVKM. CDR3 sequence reads: CASSFLPGLAGGMQDTQYF. The CDR3 DNA reads TGTGCCAGCAGTTTCTTACCGGGACTAGCGGGAGGGATGCAGGATACGCAGTATTTT.

The chain links TRBV5-4 to TRBJ2-1; D unresolved. Looked up from germline, CDR1 is SGHNT and CDR2 is YYREEE (reference sequence). This CDR3 has 15 amino acids. The germline V and J ends were trimmed by 0 bases and 8 bases, with 15 bases remaining between them. CDR3 DNA sequence: TGTGCCAGCAGCTTGGAGGAAGCCCCAGGCGATGAGCAGTTCTTC. This sequence encodes CASSLEEAPGDEQFF.

This clone was found once. The chain links TRBV4-1 to TRBJ1-2; TRBD1 matches 8 bases. The CDR3 covers 14 residues. V gave up 4 bases and J gave up 6 bases; unmatched junction bases: 7. Germline V CDR1 and CDR2: MGHRA, YSYEKL. The CDR3 reads CASSPRTGTHGYTF. DNA of the CDR3: TGCGCCAGCAGCCCCCGGACAGGGACTCATGGCTACACCTTC.